A selection of T cell receptor beta chains follows, all from one sample in a study of control samples from healthy donors and cancer patients. This table comes from immunoSEQ multiplex PCR, and its TCRdb copy is limited to in-frame clones, with some not included. The table includes about 83,000 clones, 75% to 95% detected once. The sequenced sample consisted of blood. These receptors were obtained from a man aged 45-65 years in good health. Both conserved end residues are part of each CDR3. D genes are given only for firm matches. The listing skips clone size in some rows; elsewhere it reads once, few, many or a size class.

CDR3aa	CDR3nt	j_gene	v_gene	abundance	d_gene
CASSQEGSQGYENIQYF	TGCGCCAGCAGCCAAGAAGGTTCCCAGGGGTATGAAAACATTCAGTACTTC	TRBJ2-4	TRBV4-1	.	.
CASDRVNEQYF	TGTGCCAGTGACAGGGTTAACGAGCAGTACTTC	TRBJ2-7	TRBV11-3	.	TRBD1
CASIHYTGGPEAFF	TGTGCCAGCATCCATTACACCGGGGGCCCTGAAGCTTTCTTT	TRBJ1-1	TRBV6-5	.	.
CASSVGPGKQETQYF	TGTGCCAGCAGTGTGGGGCCGGGGAAGCAAGAGACCCAGTACTTC	TRBJ2-5	TRBV3-1/TRBV3-2	.	.
CASSRSQGAFGYTF	TGTGCCAGCAGCCGCTCACAGGGGGCTTTCGGCTACACCTTC	TRBJ1-2	TRBV7-2	few	TRBD1
CASSHRESVSPLHF	TGTGCCAGCAGCCACAGGGAGTCAGTTTCACCCCTCCACTTT	TRBJ1-6	TRBV7-9	.	.
CASRPGQGRLRGYTF	TGTGCCAGCAGACCGGGACAGGGGAGGCTTCGGGGCTACACCTTC	TRBJ1-2	TRBV5-4	.	TRBD1
CASSLNYYGYTF	TGCGCCAGCAGCTTGAACTATTATGGCTACACCTTC	TRBJ1-2	TRBV5-1	.	.
CSVVTGVGDTQYF	TGCAGCGTTGTGACAGGGGTGGGGGATACGCAGTATTTT	TRBJ2-3	TRBV29-1	.	TRBD1
CASSFGRGDQPQHF	TGTGCCAGCAGTTTCGGCAGGGGGGATCAGCCCCAGCATTTT	TRBJ1-5	TRBV27	.	TRBD1
CAISDSILRITGELFF	TGTGCCATCAGTGATTCGATACTTCGCATCACCGGGGAGCTGTTTTTT	TRBJ2-2	TRBV10-3	.	.
CASKTGGNGYTF	TGTGCCAGCAAAACAGGGGGGAATGGCTACACCTTC	TRBJ1-2	TRBV12-3/TRBV12-4	.	TRBD1
CASSLGGTQNEKLFF	TGTGCCAGCAGCTTAGGCGGGACGCAAAATGAAAAACTGTTTTTT	TRBJ1-4	TRBV7-9	.	.
CASSSRQGSSGNTIYF	TGTGCCAGTAGTTCCCGACAGGGATCCTCTGGAAACACCATATATTTT	TRBJ1-3	TRBV19	.	TRBD1
CASSIVRGANVLTF	TGTGCCAGTAGTATAGTGAGAGGGGCCAACGTCCTGACTTTC	TRBJ2-6	TRBV19	.	.
CASSPQRGADTQYF	TGTGCCAGCTCACCGCAGAGGGGCGCAGATACGCAGTATTTT	TRBJ2-3	TRBV18	.	.
CASSLAGRGNTIYF	TGTGCCAGCAGCTTGGCAGGGAGAGGAAACACCATATATTTT	TRBJ1-3	TRBV7-9	once	.
CASSQQGAPQETQYF	TGCGCCAGCAGCCAACAGGGGGCGCCACAAGAGACCCAGTACTTC	TRBJ2-5	TRBV5-1	.	TRBD1
CASRNLAGPEQYF	TGTGCCAGCCGTAACCTAGCAGGCCCCGAGCAGTACTTC	TRBJ2-7	TRBV3-1/TRBV3-2	.	.
CASSRAARGEKLFF	TGTGCCAGCAGTCGGGCCGCTAGGGGTGAAAAACTGTTTTTT	TRBJ1-4	TRBV6-5	.	.
CASSQETRMGPDTQYF	TGCGCCAGCAGCCAAGAAACTAGAATGGGTCCAGATACGCAGTATTTT	TRBJ2-3	TRBV4-3	few	.
CASSTPRTGYNSPLHF	TGTGCCAGCAGCACCCCGCGGACAGGATATAATTCACCCCTCCACTTT	TRBJ1-6	TRBV5-6	.	TRBD1
CASSEGQGARKLFF	TGTGCCAGCAGTGAAGGACAGGGGGCGCGAAAACTGTTTTTT	TRBJ1-4	TRBV2	once	TRBD1
CASSSTGWGTGELFF	TGTGCCAGTAGTTCCACAGGGTGGGGCACCGGGGAGCTGTTTTTT	TRBJ2-2	TRBV19	once	.
CASSARTGISYGYTF	TGTGCCAGCAGCGCGCGGACAGGGATTTCCTATGGCTACACCTTC	TRBJ1-2	TRBV7-2	.	TRBD1
CASSDGSFNEKLFF	TGTGCCAGCAGTGACGGGAGCTTTAATGAAAAACTGTTTTTT	TRBJ1-4	TRBV6-1	few	.
CASSDWGNTEAFF	TGTGCCAGCAGTGACTGGGGGAACACTGAAGCTTTCTTT	TRBJ1-1	TRBV2	.	.
CASSRQGVNSPLHF	TGTGCCAGCAGCAGGCAGGGAGTTAATTCACCCCTCCACTTT	TRBJ1-6	TRBV7-9	.	.
CASSGTGGNSPLHF	TGTGCCAGCAGCGGGACAGGGGGTAATTCACCCCTCCACTTT	TRBJ1-6	TRBV5-6	.	TRBD1
CASSGGPMMNTEAFF	TGTGCCAGCAGTGGGGGACCGATGATGAACACTGAAGCTTTCTTT	TRBJ1-1	TRBV2	few	.
CASSSGAFGQPQHF	TGCGCCAGCAGCTCGGGGGCATTTGGGCAGCCCCAGCATTTT	TRBJ1-5	TRBV4-1	.	.
CASSPGTGEYYGYTF	TGTGCCAGCTCACCCGGGACAGGGGAGTACTATGGCTACACCTTC	TRBJ1-2	TRBV18	.	TRBD1
CASSLTSSNTGELFF	TGTGCCAGCAGTTTGACTAGCTCGAACACCGGGGAGCTGTTTTTT	TRBJ2-2	TRBV27	.	TRBD2
CASRQQGGGNTIYF	TGCGCCAGCAGACAGCAGGGTGGTGGAAACACCATATATTTT	TRBJ1-3	TRBV5-1	few	.
CASSSIAGANVLTF	TGTGCCAGTAGTTCCATAGCTGGGGCCAACGTCCTGACTTTC	TRBJ2-6	TRBV19	.	.
CASSMTVYGYTF	TGTGCCAGCAGCATGACAGTCTATGGCTACACCTTC	TRBJ1-2	TRBV7-2	.	.
CASSQEDRARGVLHF	TGTGCCAGCAGCCAAGAGGACCGAGCGCGAGGGGTCCTCCACTTT	TRBJ1-6	TRBV3-1/TRBV3-2	.	.
CASSTWGDLYTEAFF	TGTGCCAGCAGTACCTGGGGTGACCTTTACACTGAAGCTTTCTTT	TRBJ1-1	TRBV6-2/TRBV6-3	once	.
CASSPMGAAGNTIYF	TGTGCCAGCTCACCAATGGGGGCGGCGGGAAACACCATATATTTT	TRBJ1-3	TRBV18	.	.
CASRTGGSVMNTEAFF	TGTGCCAGTAGGACAGGGGGGTCCGTAATGAACACTGAAGCTTTCTTT	TRBJ1-1	TRBV19	.	TRBD1
CASSLIAPGGSGYTF	TGTGCCAGCAGCCTTATTGCCCCAGGGGGATCTGGCTACACCTTC	TRBJ1-2	TRBV7-9	.	TRBD1
CASSYLDTQYF	TGTGCCAGCAGTTACTTAGATACGCAGTATTTT	TRBJ2-3	TRBV27	.	.
CASSYTGGIGGELFF	TGTGCCAGCAGTTACACGGGAGGGATCGGCGGGGAGCTGTTTTTT	TRBJ2-2	TRBV6-5	.	TRBD2
CASSLPGTEAFF	TGTGCCAGCAGTTTACCCGGGACGGAAGCTTTCTTT	TRBJ1-1	TRBV12-3/TRBV12-4	.	.
CASSSAGHQPQHF	TGTGCCAGCAGTTCCGCAGGCCATCAGCCCCAGCATTTT	TRBJ1-5	TRBV6-2/TRBV6-3	.	.
CASSLDPSGVLNEQFF	TGTGCCAGCAGCTTAGATCCTAGCGGGGTCCTAAATGAGCAGTTCTTC	TRBJ2-1	TRBV11-2	.	TRBD2
CASIGTANEKLFF	TGTGCCAGCATCGGAACAGCAAATGAAAAACTGTTTTTT	TRBJ1-4	TRBV7-9	.	.
CASSQDRNTGELFF	TGCGCCAGCAGCCAAGACAGGAACACCGGGGAGCTGTTTTTT	TRBJ2-2	TRBV4-3	.	.
CASSLAQGQNTEAFF	TGCGCCAGCAGCTTGGCACAGGGGCAGAACACTGAAGCTTTCTTT	TRBJ1-1	TRBV5-1	.	TRBD1
CASSAVETQYF	TGTGCCAGCTCAGCCGTGGAGACCCAGTACTTC	TRBJ2-5	TRBV18	.	.
CASSHLGGRGTEAFF	TGTGCCAGCAGCCATCTCGGCGGACGGGGCACTGAAGCTTTCTTT	TRBJ1-1	TRBV14	.	.
CASSIMGLPGQETQYF	TGTGCCAGTAGTATAATGGGACTCCCAGGCCAAGAGACCCAGTACTTC	TRBJ2-5	TRBV19	once	.
CASSLWTGGSPLHF	TGTGCCAGCAGCTTGTGGACAGGGGGATCACCCCTCCACTTT	TRBJ1-6	TRBV5-6	.	TRBD1
CASSWRGAASGGYTF	TGTGCCAGCAGTTGGCGGGGGGCTGCATCGGGTGGCTACACCTTC	TRBJ1-2	TRBV27	.	.
CASSQEVVAGRRQFF	TGCGCCAGCAGCCAAGAAGTGGTAGCGGGGCGTAGGCAGTTCTTC	TRBJ2-1	TRBV4-1	.	TRBD2